This note documents a single TCR beta chain sequence. In the study's own analysis: Amplification with reference gene primers provided the estimates of nucleated cell counts. Assay used: immunoSEQ multiplex PCR; TCRdb lists only in-frame clones, some missing. For V, J and clone size, that table is used; D and trimming come from the DNA. The data show tens of thousands of clones, over 70% seen once. The sample belongs to a study of blood T cell repertoires in COVID-19. The receptor was derived from a human donor in a cohort sampled during active COVID-19. Sequencing used peripheral blood.

The CDR3 bases are TGTGCCACCAGTGATTTGTTGAATGGACTAGCGGGGAGCACAGATACGCAGTATTTT. Translated, it gives CATSDLLNGLAGSTDTQYF. The V call is TRBV24-1, the J call TRBJ2-3, with 12 bases aligning to TRBD2. Trimming cost V 0 bases and J 0 bases; bases outside gene matches: 6. The CDR3 is 19 residues long. Germline-derived CDR1 and CDR2 are KGHDR and SFDVKD.